This is a list of T cell receptor beta chains from one sample in a study of cytomegalovirus exposure and HLA in healthy donors. Only in-frame clones appear in the TCRdb table, and some are missing; sequencing was by immunoSEQ multiplex PCR. The sample contains some 170,000 clones, just under 90% of which appear only once. Sequenced input: PBMCs. These TCRs come from a woman aged 18-29 years in good health and CMV-seropositive. Both conserved end residues are part of each CDR3. D genes are given only for firm matches. Clone size appears in some rows only: once, few, many, or a class for an expanded clone.

>TRBD2|-|TRBV11-2|TRBJ2-1
CASRLTSGRAEQFF
TGTGCCAGCAGGCTGACTAGCGGGAGGGCTGAGCAGTTCTTC
>TRBD1|-|TRBV19|TRBJ1-1
CASSIRLVQGGTEAFF
TGTGCCAGTAGTATTCGTTTGGTCCAGGGGGGCACTGAAGCTTTCTTT
>-|-|TRBV11-2|TRBJ1-1
CASSLMQSLNTEAFF
TGTGCCAGCAGCTTAATGCAAAGCCTGAACACTGAAGCTTTCTTT
>TRBD1|few|TRBV6-6|TRBJ1-4
CASRDRTTPEKLFF
TGTGCCAGCAGGGACAGGACGACGCCCGAAAAACTGTTTTTT
>TRBD1|-|TRBV18|TRBJ2-7
CASSLPGQGVEQYF
TGTGCCAGCTCACTGCCGGGACAGGGGGTCGAGCAGTACTTC
>TRBD1|-|TRBV7-9|TRBJ2-1
CASSSTGVQFF
TGTGCCAGCAGCTCGACAGGGGTGCAGTTCTTC
>TRBD2|-|TRBV28|TRBJ2-5
CASSSNIRLAGAATQYF
TGTGCCAGCAGTTCGAATATCAGACTAGCGGGCGCCGCGACCCAGTACTTC
>TRBD1|-|TRBV11-3|TRBJ2-1
CASSETGVEQFF
TGTGCCAGCAGCGAGACAGGGGTGGAGCAGTTCTTC
>TRBD1|-|TRBV6-5|TRBJ1-1
CASRTPGGPNTEAFF
TGTGCCAGCAGGACTCCAGGGGGCCCGAACACTGAAGCTTTCTTT
>TRBD1|-|TRBV6-5|TRBJ2-7
CASSLDRAYEQYF
TGTGCCAGCAGTCTAGACAGGGCTTACGAGCAGTACTTC
>-|-|TRBV4-1|TRBJ2-7
CASSQRPSSSYEQYF
TGCGCCAGCAGCCAAAGGCCCTCTAGCTCCTACGAGCAGTACTTC
>-|-|TRBV28|TRBJ1-2
CASSLGQFNYGYTF
TGTGCCAGCAGTCTGGGACAATTTAACTATGGCTACACCTTC
>TRBD2|-|TRBV5-4|TRBJ2-5
CASSATSGTQETQYF
TGTGCCAGCAGCGCGACTAGCGGGACTCAAGAGACCCAGTACTTC
>-|-|TRBV27|TRBJ2-6
CASSPPRGGAGANVLTF
TGTGCCAGCAGTCCCCCCCGGGGAGGTGCCGGGGCCAACGTCCTGACTTTC
>TRBD2|-|TRBV2|TRBJ2-7
CASSPGTSYEQYF
TGTGCCAGCAGTCCCGGGACTAGTTACGAGCAGTACTTC
>-|-|TRBV5-3|TRBJ1-4
CASGKGFGVEKLFF
TGTGCCAGCGGAAAGGGGTTCGGAGTTGAAAAACTGTTTTTT
>TRBD2|few|TRBV19|TRBJ2-3
CASLGRDYTDTQYF
TGTGCCAGTCTTGGGCGGGACTACACAGATACGCAGTATTTT
>-|many|TRBV6-4|TRBJ2-3
CASSSGSTDTQYF
TGTGCCAGCAGTAGCGGGAGCACAGATACGCAGTATTTT
>TRBD2|few|TRBV5-4|TRBJ2-1
CASSLELGGLAAQFF
TGTGCCAGCAGCTTGGAATTAGGGGGACTAGCGGCGCAGTTCTTC
>-|-|TRBV7-3|TRBJ2-7
CASSPGLRAPTYEQYF
TGTGCCAGCAGCCCCGGATTGCGGGCCCCCACCTACGAGCAGTACTTC
>TRBD1|-|TRBV6-1|TRBJ1-2
CASSESRRTGIDYGYTF
TGTGCCAGCAGTGAAAGCCGAAGGACAGGGATAGACTATGGCTACACCTTC